Each of the 2 T cell receptor beta chains below was sequenced from the same sample in a study of blood T cell repertoires in COVID-19. Produced via immunoSEQ multiplex PCR; TCRdb's table is partial and in-frame only. The table records just over 250,000 clones, more than 75% of them present only once. Specimen: peripheral blood. These receptors were taken from a man in his forties who had recovered from COVID-19.

This chain links TRBV11-2 with TRBJ1-1, with 7 bases fitting TRBD1. Germline CDR1 and CDR2: SGHAT and FQNNGV. Trimming at V came to 5 bases and at J to 4 bases, leaving 4 bases not matched to a gene. This CDR3 has 13 residues. CDR3 region: CASSGDRVTEAFF. The CDR3, as DNA: TGTGCCAGCAGCGGAGACAGGGTCACTGAAGCTTTCTTT.

This chain joins TRBV4-3 and TRBJ2-5; D is ambiguous. Trimming cost V 1 base and J 3 bases, with 9 bases left between them. This CDR3 has 14 residues. CDR1 LGHNA and CDR2 YSLEER come from the germline V gene. In DNA, the CDR3 is TGCGCCAGCAGCCAAGGTCTGTCAGAAGAGACCCAGTACTTC. This translates into CASSQGLSEETQYF.